These 20 T cell receptor beta chains were sequenced from one sample in a study of Ad26.COV2.S vaccination and SARS-CoV-2 variants. Treatment of the sample: about 20 received Ad26.COV2.S at low or high dose, single or two shots; 5 received placebo; per-sample allocation not given. Day 63 following the first vaccine or placebo injection was when the samples were taken. Only in-frame clones appear in the TCRdb table, and some are missing; sequencing was by immunoSEQ multiplex PCR. The sample has under 300,000 clones, roughly 87% seen once. Here the sequenced sample was peripheral blood, taken in a trial of Ad26.COV2.S vaccine versus placebo. These receptors came from a person between 18 and 65 years old who received the Ad26.COV2.S COVID-19 vaccine or a placebo.

The chain has TRBV7-2 and TRBJ2-5; tentative D call: TRBD2 (7 bases). The length of the CDR3 is 15 residues. V was clipped by 2 bases and J by 4 bases, with 14 bases between them. The germline CDR1 and CDR2 sequences are SGHTA and FQGNSA. CDR3 nucleotide sequence: TGTGCCAGCAGCTTAAATGAGGGGGGGCTAGAGACCCAGTACTTC. This encodes CASSLNEGGLETQYF.

This chain uses TRBV19 with TRBJ2-1, with D perhaps being TRBD1 or TRBD2 (5 bases each). Germline-derived CDR1 and CDR2 are LNHDA and SQIVND (reference sequence). CDR3 length: 14 residues. V gave up 10 bases and J gave up 3 bases, with 16 bases separating them. The CDR3 loop reads CATARDGVYNEQFF. The CDR3 DNA sequence: TGTGCCACCGCCCGGGACGGGGTCTACAATGAGCAGTTCTTC.

The rearrangement links TRBV18 to TRBJ1-4; the D gene is possibly TRBD1 (5 bases). Germline V gene lookup returns CDR1 KGHSH and CDR2 LQKENI. The V end was cut by 3 bases, the J end by 8 bases, with 25 bases between. This CDR3 is 18 amino acids long. CDR3 coding DNA: TGTGCCAGCTCACCCAATCTTTACCTGGGGAAGGGGACGGAAAAACTGTTTTTT. It is translated as CASSPNLYLGKGTEKLFF.

V usage is TRBV19 and J usage is TRBJ2-5; 8 bases fit TRBD2. V was pared by 7 bases and J by 7 bases, with 17 bases of the junction left unmatched. The length of the CDR3 is 16 residues. Germline V gene sequence: CDR1 LNHDA, CDR2 SQIVND (reference sequence). The CDR3 nucleotides are TGTGCCAGTAATTATCTCAGCGGGAGTGGAGGGGGGACCCAGTACTTC. Translated, it gives CASNYLSGSGGGTQYF.

J is TRBJ2-1 and V is TRBV15; 10 bases are a match to TRBD2. Germline CDR1 is LNHNV and CDR2 is YYDKDF (reference sequence). This CDR3 has 15 amino acids. With 6 bases clipped from V and 8 bases from J, the junction kept 10 bases outside the gene matches. The CDR3, as DNA: TGTGCCACCAGAGAAGGGGCTAGCGGGAGCGATGAGCAGTTCTTC. Translating gives CATREGASGSDEQFF.

J is TRBJ2-7 and V is TRBV2; D is unclear. Trimming removed 0 bases from V and 0 bases from J, with 6 bases in between. CDR3 length: 14 residues. Per the germline V gene, CDR1 is SNHLY and CDR2 is FYNNEI. As DNA, the CDR3 is TGTGCCAGCAGTGAAGCAACAAGCTCCTACGAGCAGTACGTC. Protein product: CASSEATSSYEQYV.

This clone has a count of ten or more. V usage is TRBV19 and J usage is TRBJ1-1; TRBD1 might be the D (5 bases). The CDR3 spans 15 residues. The germline V gene has CDR1 LNHDA and CDR2 SQIVND (reference sequence). The V end was cut by 0 bases, the J end by 11 bases, with 19 bases between. The CDR3 spells CASSIDLGDGRSAFF. CDR3 sequence (DNA): TGTGCCAGTAGTATAGATCTTGGGGACGGCCGTTCGGCTTTCTTT.

The gene calls are TRBV3-1 (or the pseudogene TRBV3-2) and TRBJ2-3; D call uncertain. The germline gives CDR1 LGHDT, CDR2 YNNKEL (reference sequence). With 4 bases removed from V and 6 bases from J, the gap between germline ends came to 11 bases. The CDR3 consists of 13 residues. The CDR3 is CASSPLSTDTQYF. The DNA for the CDR3 is TGTGCCAGCAGCCCCCTGTCCACCGATACGCAGTATTTT.

J is TRBJ1-5 and V is TRBV7-9; 10 bases match TRBD1. Germline V CDR1 and CDR2: SEHNR, FQNEAQ (reference sequence). This CDR3 spans 18 amino acids. V trimming: 5 bases; J trimming: 1 base; junction bases outside the gene matches: 11. Here the CDR3 DNA reads TGTGCCAGCAGCCGTTCCGGGACAGGGGTTCGGAGCAATCAGCCCCAGCATTTT. Translation gives CASSRSGTGVRSNQPQHF.

In regard to this clone: At one of its ends the junction is not consistent with the germline gene, which may arise from a read error. The V and J genes are TRBV7-9 and TRBJ1-1, with TRBD1 identical over 7 bases. This CDR3 region has 14 residues. Germline V gene lookup returns CDR1 SEHNR and CDR2 FQNEAQ (reference sequence). The CDR3 region has the DNA TGTGCCAGCAGCATAGCAGGGGGGAACACTGAAGCTTTCTTT. This codes for CASSIAGGNTEAFF.

The chain links TRBV30 to TRBJ2-3; maybe TRBD1 (6 bases). The CDR3 covers 12 residues. Germline CDR1 and CDR2: GTSNPN and SVGIG (reference sequence). V lost 4 bases and J 6 bases, leaving 11 bases between the germline ends. The CDR3 sequence is CAWTLGADTQYF. In nucleotides, the CDR3 is TGTGCCTGGACTTTGGGGGCGGATACGCAGTATTTT.

This clone was detected only once. V is TRBV27 and J is TRBJ1-2; D is possibly TRBD1 (5 bases). The V gene's germline CDR1 is MNHEY and CDR2 SMNVEV (reference sequence). Trimming shortened V by 5 bases and J by 3 bases, and 13 bases separated the two germline ends. This CDR3 spans 14 amino acids. The CDR3 loop is CASSPALGDYGYTF. The DNA of the CDR3 is TGTGCCAGCAGTCCCGCCCTAGGGGACTATGGCTACACCTTC.

The count of this clone is one. This rearrangement joins TRBV30 to TRBJ2-7; TRBD1 agrees at 7 bases. Germline-derived CDR1 and CDR2 are GTSNPN and SVGIG (reference sequence). The CDR3 contains 12 residues. V shed 8 bases, J shed 1 base, and the junction held 5 bases outside the gene matches. CDR3 nucleotides: TGTGCCGGGACAGCTGTGTCCTACGAGCAGTACTTC. It translates to CAGTAVSYEQYF.

J is TRBJ2-3 and V is TRBV6-2 or TRBV6-3; maybe TRBD1 (5 bases). This CDR3 region has 17 residues. The V gene lost 6 bases and the J gene lost 0 bases, with 19 bases spanning the gap. CDR1 and CDR2 from the germline V gene are MNHEY and SVGEGT. In DNA form, the CDR3 reads TGTGCCAGCAGCAGGGCCCGCGCGGCACTCAGCACAGATACGCAGTATTTT. Protein product: CASSRARAALSTDTQYF.

This chain joins TRBV3-1 (or the pseudogene TRBV3-2) and TRBJ2-3, with TRBD1 matching over 11 bases. Germline V lookup: CDR1 LGHDT, CDR2 YNNKEL (reference sequence). The J segment lost 5 bases and the V segment lost 0 bases, leaving 10 bases of the junction unmatched. This CDR3 is built from 18 residues. The CDR3 spells CASSQDGTGTGGGDTQYF. The CDR3 DNA sequence: TGTGCCAGCAGCCAAGATGGGACCGGGACAGGGGGGGGAGATACGCAGTATTTT.

The chain has TRBV27 and TRBJ1-1; D possibly corresponds to TRBD1 (5 bases). CDR1 is MNHEY and CDR2 is SMNVEV in the germline V gene (reference sequence). The CDR3 has 15 residues. Trimming stripped 7 bases from V and 5 bases from J, with 20 bases between. CDR3 sequence: CASTPSGARGTEAFF. CDR3 nucleotides: TGTGCCAGCACCCCTTCTGGGGCTAGGGGAACTGAAGCTTTCTTT.

The V and J genes are TRBV5-1 and TRBJ2-6, with 7 positions matching TRBD1. Trimming removed 4 bases from V and 0 bases from J; junction bases left unmatched: 7. The CDR3 has 17 amino acids. Germline V gene sequence: CDR1 SGHRS, CDR2 YFSETQ. CDR3 sequence: CASSLTGKISGANVLTF. The CDR3 nucleotides are TGCGCCAGCAGCCTGACAGGGAAGATCTCTGGGGCCAACGTCCTGACTTTC.

The chain is built from TRBV5-4 and TRBJ2-7; D gene unclear. Trimming removed 0 bases from V and 6 bases from J, with 7 bases in between. The CDR3 length is 12 residues. CDR1 SGHNT and CDR2 YYREEE come from the germline V gene (reference sequence). CDR3 in DNA: TGTGCCAGCAGCTTGGACTTTTCCGAGCAGTACTTC. Protein product: CASSLDFSEQYF.

The rearrangement joins TRBV7-2 to TRBJ2-5; weak D call: TRBD2 (6 bases). Germline assignment: CDR1 SGHTA and CDR2 FQGNSA. This CDR3 spans 15 amino acids. The germline V and J ends were trimmed by 4 bases and 5 bases, with 17 bases remaining between them. The CDR3 sequence is CASSWSGASAETQYF. The CDR3 DNA is TGTGCCAGCAGCTGGAGTGGTGCTAGCGCGGAGACCCAGTACTTC.

This chain connects TRBV5-4 to TRBJ1-1; D remains ambiguous. The V gene's germline CDR1 is SGHNT and CDR2 YYREEE (reference sequence). CDR3 length: 15 amino acids. V lost 4 bases and J 2 bases, leaving 15 bases between the germline ends. This chain's CDR3 is CASSPGRAINTEAFF. CDR3 sequence (DNA): TGTGCCAGCAGCCCCGGACGGGCGATCAACACTGAAGCTTTCTTT.